The next 18 T cell receptor beta chains were all read from a single sample in a study of shared clonotypes between healthy human individuals. Assay: immunoSEQ multiplex PCR; the TCRdb copy retains only in-frame clones and omits some. The sample lists 2,100,000 or so clones; approximately 96% were seen once. Sequencing input: naive CD4+ T cells sorted from blood. Subset meaning: CD45RA+ positively selected. These receptors were obtained from a young man in good health.

Concerning this clone: The junction does not match germline at one end; this may be a read error. This chain uses TRBV29-1 with TRBJ2-1; weak D call: TRBD2 (7 bases). Germline V gene lookup returns CDR1 SQVTM and CDR2 ANQGSEA. There are 15 residues in the CDR3. In nucleotides, the CDR3 is TGCGGCGTTACTCCCGGGGGGCGCTCCTACAATGAGCAGTTCTTC. Translating it yields CGVTPGGRSYNEQFF.

The rearrangement uses TRBV7-9 and TRBJ2-3; maybe TRBD1 (5 bases). The length of the CDR3 is 15 residues. The V end lost 5 bases, the J end lost 2 bases, and 14 bases lay between the germline ends. Germline CDR1 is SEHNR and CDR2 is FQNEAQ (reference sequence). This chain's CDR3 is CASSAVGHTTDTQYF. CDR3 sequence (DNA): TGTGCCAGCAGCGCCGTGGGGCATACCACAGATACGCAGTATTTT.

Worth noting for this clone: At the DNA level, this CDR3 is encoded by other sequences in the same sample as well. The genes are TRBV28 and TRBJ2-6; D gene ambiguous. CDR1 is MDHEN, CDR2 SYDVKM, per germline. Trimming removed 6 bases at V and 1 base at J, with 4 bases between. This CDR3 is built from 13 residues. The CDR3 region is CASRRSGANVLTF. In DNA form, the CDR3 reads TGTGCCAGCAGGCGGTCTGGGGCCAACGTCCTGACTTTC.

The chain has TRBV6-5 and TRBJ2-7; 14 bases line up with TRBD2. The CDR3 sequence is 16 residues long. Germline CDR1 reads MNHEY; CDR2 reads SVGAGI. With V trimmed by 2 bases and J by 5 bases, 5 bases remained unmatched. As DNA, the CDR3 is TGTGCCAGCAGTTACCGCGGACTAGCGGGAGGCAACGAGCAGTACTTC. Protein sequence: CASSYRGLAGGNEQYF.

This chain uses TRBV7-9 with TRBJ2-3; D remains unclear. The CDR3 is made up of 8 amino acids. Germline loops: CDR1 SEHNR, CDR2 FQNEAQ (reference sequence). CDR3 sequence: CATDTQYF. CDR3 DNA sequence: TGTGCAACAGATACGCAGTATTTT. The entire variable domain, with the rest obtained from reference TRBV7-9 and TRBJ2-3, is as follows: DTGVSQNPRHKITKRGQNVTFRCDPISEHNRLYWYRQTLGQGPEFLTYFQNEAQLEKSRLLSDRFSAERPKGSFSTLEIQRTEQGDSAMYLCATDTQYFGPGTRLTVL.

V is TRBV7-2 and J is TRBJ1-6; no clear D. CDR3 length: 15 residues. Germline CDR1 reads SGHTA; CDR2 reads FQGNSA. The ends were cut back, 1 base at V and 8 bases at J, with 12 bases in the middle. As DNA, the CDR3 is TGTGCCAGCAGCTTAGTTGTCTTCACCGATTCACCCCTCCACTTT. It specifies CASSLVVFTDSPLHF. The whole variable domain, remainder taken from reference TRBV7-2 and TRBJ1-6, is GAGVSQSPSNKVTEKGKDVELRCDPISGHTALYWYRQSLGQGLEFLIYFQGNSAPDKSGLPSDRFSAERTGGSVSTLTIQRTQQEDSAVYLCASSLVVFTDSPLHFGNGTRLTVT.

The rearrangement links TRBV19 to TRBJ1-6; D possibly corresponds to TRBD1 (6 bases). Looked up from germline, CDR1 is LNHDA and CDR2 is SQIVND (reference sequence). The V gene lost 4 bases and the J gene lost 6 bases, with 16 bases spanning the gap. This CDR3 spans 16 amino acids. This CDR3 reads CASSTSSGTFNSPLHF. CDR3 bases: TGTGCCAGTAGTACTTCCTCCGGGACATTTAATTCACCCCTCCACTTT.

The chain uses TRBV10-3 and TRBJ2-1; 7 bases are shared with TRBD2. Germline CDR1 is ENHRY and CDR2 is SYGVKD. The CDR3 covers 17 residues. The J segment lost 2 bases and the V segment lost 7 bases, leaving 14 bases of the junction unmatched. CDR3 bases: TGTGCCATCACCCCATCCCTTAGCGGGTCCGCCTACAATGAGCAGTTCTTC. Its translation: CAITPSLSGSAYNEQFF.

The chain combines TRBV4-2 with TRBJ2-1, with 9 bases identical to TRBD2. CDR1 is LGHNA, CDR2 YNFKEQ, per germline. V dropped 0 bases and J dropped 8; count of bases not matched to a gene: 8. This CDR3 comprises 16 residues. The CDR3 region is CASSQDQAGGLYEQFF. For the CDR3, the DNA is TGTGCCAGCAGCCAAGATCAAGCGGGGGGACTCTATGAGCAGTTCTTC.

In regard to this clone: Other DNA sequences from this sample encode an identical CDR3 as well. The chain is built from TRBV4-3 and TRBJ2-3; D not certain. Deletions cut 0 bases from V and 0 bases from J, with 4 bases between. Germline CDR1 reads LGHNA; CDR2 reads YSLEER. The CDR3 covers 14 residues. The CDR3 region is CASSQDPSTDTQYF. The CDR3, as DNA: TGCGCCAGCAGCCAAGATCCCAGCACAGATACGCAGTATTTT.

Remarks on this clone: Other DNA sequences in the same sample also yield this CDR3. This chain links TRBV5-1 with TRBJ2-1; TRBD2 agrees at 7 bases. This CDR3 is built from 15 residues. Germline CDR1 and CDR2: SGHRS and YFSETQ. The trim removed 4 bases at V and 0 bases at J, leaving 4 bases unmatched. CDR3 in DNA: TGCGCCAGCAGCCCCCGGACTAGCTCCTACAATGAGCAGTTCTTC. Residues: CASSPRTSSYNEQFF.

The CDR3 bases are TGTGCCAGCAGCTTCGGCAGCGGGAGGCCCACAGATACGCAGTATTTT. It codes for CASSFGSGRPTDTQYF. This chain uses TRBV7-2 with TRBJ2-3; 9 bases line up with TRBD2. Looked up from germline, CDR1 is SGHTA and CDR2 is FQGNSA. The V segment lost 3 bases and the J segment 2 bases; nucleotides outside the gene matches: 6. The CDR3 totals 16 residues. The variable domain in full, with the rest retrieved from reference TRBV7-2 and TRBJ2-3, is GAGVSQSPSNKVTEKGKDVELRCDPISGHTALYWYRQSLGQGLEFLIYFQGNSAPDKSGLPSDRFSAERTGGSVSTLTIQRTQQEDSAVYLCASSFGSGRPTDTQYFGPGTRLTVL.

This rearrangement joins TRBV10-3 to TRBJ2-3, with unresolved D. Germline CDR1 and CDR2: ENHRY and SYGVKD. V dropped 6 bases and J dropped 0 bases, with 7 bases sitting between them. The CDR3 loop spans 13 amino acids. CDR3 region: CAIRSPSTDTQYF. For the CDR3, the DNA is TGTGCCATCAGAAGTCCTAGCACAGATACGCAGTATTTT.

The chain is built from TRBV19 and TRBJ1-5; D ambiguous. Germline V gene sequence: CDR1 LNHDA, CDR2 SQIVND (reference sequence). This CDR3 spans 14 amino acids. Trimming removed 2 bases from V and 2 bases from J, with 7 bases in between. The CDR3 is CASSITFRNQPQHF. The CDR3, as DNA: TGTGCCAGTAGTATAACGTTCCGCAATCAGCCCCAGCATTTT.

Details on this clone: Distinct nucleotide sequences in the sample also encode this CDR3. The chain recombines TRBV6-5 with TRBJ2-7, with 7 positions matching TRBD2. Trimming removed 0 bases from V and 3 bases from J; junction bases left unmatched: 5. The CDR3 has 15 amino acids. Looked up from germline, CDR1 is MNHEY and CDR2 is SVGAGI. The CDR3 is CASSYSLAGDYEQYF. As DNA, the CDR3 is TGTGCCAGCAGTTACTCCTTAGCGGGCGACTACGAGCAGTACTTC.

The V gene is TRBV7-2, the J gene TRBJ2-1; possible D gene TRBD2, 6 bases. The V end was cut by 1 base, the J end by 3 bases, with 10 bases between. CDR1 is SGHTA, CDR2 FQGNSA, per germline. CDR3 length: 15 residues. CDR3 bases: TGTGCCAGCAGCTTAGAGTCGGGAGTCTACAATGAGCAGTTCTTC. Protein sequence: CASSLESGVYNEQFF. The full variable domain, its missing parts supplied by reference TRBV7-2 and TRBJ2-1, is GAGVSQSPSNKVTEKGKDVELRCDPISGHTALYWYRQSLGQGLEFLIYFQGNSAPDKSGLPSDRFSAERTGGSVSTLTIQRTQQEDSAVYLCASSLESGVYNEQFFGPGTRLTVL.

This chain uses TRBV29-1 with TRBJ2-3; a weak D match, TRBD2 (5 bases). The germline V gene encodes CDR1 SQVTM and CDR2 ANQGSEA. The CDR3 length is 13 residues. Trimming shortened V by 3 bases and J by 5 bases, and 12 bases separated the two germline ends. The CDR3 is CSVELGRGDTQYF. The CDR3 nucleotides read TGCAGCGTTGAGCTGGGTCGGGGAGATACGCAGTATTTT.

CDR3 region: CASSLGQNVMNTEAFF. The CDR3 region has the DNA TGCGCCAGCAGCTTGGGGCAAAACGTAATGAACACTGAAGCTTTCTTT. V usage is TRBV5-1 and J usage is TRBJ1-1; D is unclear. The germline V gene encodes CDR1 SGHRS and CDR2 YFSETQ. V lost 0 bases to trimming and J lost 0 bases, with 12 bases between them. This CDR3 spans 16 amino acids.